This TCR beta chain originates from a study of T-cell reconstitution after alpha-beta-depleted transplantation in children. This CDR3 is built from 15 residues. At least ten counts were recorded for this clonotype. Compared with germline, one end of the junction differs, possibly owing to a read error. During its preparation, the TCRbeta library received unique molecular identifiers. MiXCR, applied by TCRdb to the PCR reads, yields one record per CDR3 protein. The data contain approximately 490,000 distinct CDR3 sequences, roughly an eighth of them singletons. The TCR comes from a human donor who donated a stem cell graft to a child with combined immunodeficiency. The specimen comprised PBMCs from the stem cell graft donor, sampled from the stem cell graft. The chain links TRBV12-3 or TRBV12-4 to TRBJ2-7, with 7 positions matching TRBD1. CDR3: CASSLGSGDSRPQYF. Written as DNA, the CDR3 is TGTGCCAGCAGCTTAGGGAGTGGGGACAGTAGGCCTCAGTACTTC.